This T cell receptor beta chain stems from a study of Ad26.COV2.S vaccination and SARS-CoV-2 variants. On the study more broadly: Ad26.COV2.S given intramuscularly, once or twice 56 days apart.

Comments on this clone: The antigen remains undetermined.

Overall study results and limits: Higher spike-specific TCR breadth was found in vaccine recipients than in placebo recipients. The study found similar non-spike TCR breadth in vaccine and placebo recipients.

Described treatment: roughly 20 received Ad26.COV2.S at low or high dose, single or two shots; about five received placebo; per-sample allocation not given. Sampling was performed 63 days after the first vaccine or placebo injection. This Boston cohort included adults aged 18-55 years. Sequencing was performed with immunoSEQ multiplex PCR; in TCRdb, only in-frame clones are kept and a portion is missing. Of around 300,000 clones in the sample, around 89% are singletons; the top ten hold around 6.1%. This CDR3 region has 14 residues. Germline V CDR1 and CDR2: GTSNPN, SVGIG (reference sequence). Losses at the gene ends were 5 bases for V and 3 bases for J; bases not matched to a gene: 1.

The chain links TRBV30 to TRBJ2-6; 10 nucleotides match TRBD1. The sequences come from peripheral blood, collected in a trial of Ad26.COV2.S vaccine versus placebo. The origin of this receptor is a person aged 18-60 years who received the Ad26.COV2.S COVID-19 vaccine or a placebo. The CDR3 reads CAWDRGRGANVLTF. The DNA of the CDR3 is TGTGCCTGGGACAGGGGGCGTGGGGCCAACGTCCTGACTTTC.